One sample yielded the 9 T cell receptor beta chains listed below, sequenced in a study of shared clonotypes between healthy human individuals. Assay used: immunoSEQ multiplex PCR; TCRdb lists only in-frame clones, some missing. The data show roughly 2.4 million clones, almost 96% seen once. Sequenced input: naive CD4+ T cells sorted from blood. The subset: CD45RA+ positively selected. These receptors all come from a man younger than 30 in good health.

V is TRBV4-2 and J is TRBJ2-5; TRBD2 matches at 9 bases. Germline trimming cut 1 base from V and 5 bases from J; bases unmatched to any gene: 26. The V gene's germline CDR1 is LGHNA and CDR2 YNFKEQ. The CDR3 sequence is 22 residues long. The CDR3 region is CASSQGHKSASGIEERAETQYF. The CDR3 bases are TGTGCCAGCAGCCAAGGGCATAAATCGGCTAGCGGGATAGAGGAACGGGCGGAGACCCAGTACTTC.

The V and J genes are TRBV4-1 and TRBJ1-2, with a weak D call TRBD1 (6 bases). The V gene's germline CDR1 is MGHRA and CDR2 YSYEKL. Deletions cut 0 bases from V and 4 bases from J, with 15 bases between. CDR3 length equals 16 residues. CDR3 sequence: CASSQDSTGRTYGYTF. Written as DNA, the CDR3 is TGCGCCAGCAGCCAAGATTCCACAGGGAGAACCTATGGCTACACCTTC.

The chain uses TRBV5-1 and TRBJ2-1; 8 nucleotides match TRBD2. The CDR3 has 16 residues. The junction had 2 bases not matched to a gene; V was cut back by 0 bases and J by 0 bases. Germline V lookup: CDR1 SGHRS, CDR2 YFSETQ. CDR3 DNA: TGCGCCAGCAGCTTGGTACGGGGGGGCTCCTACAATGAGCAGTTCTTC. Translating gives CASSLVRGGSYNEQFF.

In DNA form, the CDR3 reads TGTGCCACCCAGGACAGTACCATCTATGGCTACACCTTC. It yields the protein CATQDSTIYGYTF. V gene TRBV6-1 combines with J gene TRBJ1-2; weak D call: TRBD1 (6 bases). The V and J ends lost 10 bases and 4 bases respectively, with 16 bases between them. Germline CDR1 and CDR2: MNHNS and SASEGT. The CDR3 consists of 13 residues.

The chain has TRBV4-3 and TRBJ1-5, with unresolved D. V lost 0 bases and J lost 2, with 8 bases in between. The germline V gene encodes CDR1 LGHNA and CDR2 YSLEER. The CDR3 runs to 15 residues. CDR3 bases: TGCGCCAGCAGCCAAGAAGTAAGGGGCAATCAGCCCCAGCATTTT. Translation gives CASSQEVRGNQPQHF.

The chain is built from TRBV7-6 and TRBJ1-1; no reliable D call. The CDR3 contains 15 residues. The ends were cut back, 4 bases at V and 0 bases at J, with 12 bases in the middle. Germline values: CDR1 SGHVS, CDR2 FNYEAQ. CDR3 DNA: TGTGCCAGCAGCTCTGCCGACACAATGAACACTGAAGCTTTCTTT. Residues: CASSSADTMNTEAFF.

The chain is built from TRBV2 and TRBJ1-5; D possibly corresponds to TRBD1 (6 bases). Trimming left V 7 bases short and J 1 base short, with 14 bases between. CDR1 and CDR2 from the germline V gene are SNHLY and FYNNEI. The CDR3 has 15 residues. CDR3 DNA: TGTGCCAGCACCAAAGAGGGGGGGAGCAATCAGCCCCAGCATTTT. Protein product: CASTKEGGSNQPQHF. The variable domain in full, completed from reference TRBV2 and TRBJ1-5, reads EPEVTQTPSHQVTQMGQEVILRCVPISNHLYFYWYRQILGQKVEFLVSFYNNEISEKSEIFDDQFSVERPDGSNFTLKIRSTKLEDSAMYFCASTKEGGSNQPQHFGDGTRLSIL.

The rearrangement links TRBV30 to TRBJ2-7; 7 bases map to TRBD1. The CDR3 loop spans 13 amino acids. Germline V gene sequence: CDR1 GTSNPN, CDR2 SVGIG (reference sequence). J gave up 1 base and V 3 bases, and 3 bases lay outside the gene matches. CDR3 in DNA: TGTGCCTGGAGGACAGGGAAATCCTACGAGCAGTACTTC. Translation gives CAWRTGKSYEQYF.

J is TRBJ2-5 and V is TRBV18; 14 bases line up with TRBD2. This CDR3 is built from 17 residues. The germline gives CDR1 KGHSH, CDR2 LQKENI. V trimming: 4 bases; J trimming: 0 bases; junction bases outside the gene matches: 4. CDR3 DNA sequence: TGTGCCAGCTCACTCGGGACTAGCGGGGGAAACCAAGAGACCCAGTACTTC. It encodes CASSLGTSGGNQETQYF.